These 6 T cell receptor beta chains share one sample of origin, sequenced in a study of T cell responses to AZD1222 COVID-19 vaccine. Profiled with immunoSEQ multiplex PCR; TCRdb holds only in-frame clones, not every one. The sample yields more than 100,000 clones, 93% seen once. Sequences were derived from peripheral blood, sampled 28 days after the second AZD1222 dose. Receptors were obtained from an adult who received the AZD1222 COVID-19 vaccine.

V and J are TRBV7-2 and TRBJ1-5; no reliable D call. V lost 5 bases and J 5 bases, leaving 10 bases between the germline ends. The V gene's germline CDR1 is SGHTA and CDR2 FQGNSA. The CDR3 is 13 residues long. DNA for the CDR3: TGTGCCAGCAGCACACAACCTGATCAGCCCCAGCATTTT. Translating gives CASSTQPDQPQHF.

The CDR3 protein is CAITSAGTLTEAFF. In DNA, the CDR3 is TGTGCCATCACATCAGCCGGGACACTCACTGAAGCTTTCTTT. The rearrangement uses TRBV10-3 and TRBJ1-1; TRBD1 might be the D (6 bases). Trimming stripped 7 bases from V and 4 bases from J, with 16 bases between. CDR3 length: 14 residues. CDR1 is ENHRY, CDR2 SYGVKD, per germline.

The chain is built from TRBV5-1 and TRBJ2-3; maybe TRBD2 (5 bases). The CDR3 runs 16 residues. Trimming stripped 7 bases from V and 1 base from J, with 19 bases between. Per germline, CDR1 SGHRS and CDR2 YFSETQ. The CDR3, as DNA: TGCGCCAGCTCGGGGATCTTCAGTGGGGGCACAGATACGCAGTATTTT. Protein sequence: CASSGIFSGGTDTQYF.

The V gene is TRBV12-5, the J gene TRBJ2-7; TRBD2 aligns across 7 bases. CDR1 LGHNT and CDR2 FRNRAP come from the germline V gene. The junction had 9 bases not matched to a gene; V was cut back by 7 bases and J by 0 bases. CDR3 length: 15 amino acids. The CDR3 DNA is TGTGCTAGTGATGGACCGGGACTACTCTCCTACGAGCAGTACTTC. As protein: CASDGPGLLSYEQYF.

This rearrangement joins TRBV11-1 to TRBJ2-7, with 9 bases matching TRBD1. Germline V CDR1 and CDR2: SGHAT, FQDESV (reference sequence). The CDR3 runs 13 residues. J gave up 7 bases and V 8 bases, and 9 bases lay outside the gene matches. CDR3 DNA: TGTGCCAGCGCCCGGACAGGGGCACGAGAGCAGTACTTC. Translated, it gives CASARTGAREQYF.

The chain carries TRBV5-1 and TRBJ1-2; 7 bases fit TRBD1. Germline trimming cut 4 bases from V and 8 bases from J; bases unmatched to any gene: 8. Germline CDR1 is SGHRS and CDR2 is YFSETQ. The length of the CDR3 is 13 residues. The CDR3 nucleotides read TGCGCCAGCAGCCAAATCACAGGGGACGGCTACACCTTC. It yields the protein CASSQITGDGYTF.